The rows below give T cell receptor beta chains drawn from one sample of a study of T cell clonotyping in hematopoietic cell transplantation. Sequencing used immunoSEQ multiplex PCR; TCRdb keeps in-frame clones, though not all of them. The table shows about 14,000 clones, with less than 98% occurring only once. The specimen comprised peripheral blood mononuclear cells, sampled 30 days after allogeneic stem cell transplant. Every receptor here comes from a female patient aged 45-60 years who had an allogeneic stem cell transplant from an unrelated donor, so T cells may come from the graft donor. Some clones in this sample may be carry-over from other donors' samples. Each CDR3 is given with its conserved first and last residue. Clone size is stated in some rows and not others, as once, few, many or a class when expanded.

V: TRBV2; J: TRBJ2-7; size: NA; CDR3: CASGREQYF
V: TRBV6-4; J: TRBJ2-1; size: NA; CDR3: CASSGGGGSYNEQFF
V: TRBV6-5; J: TRBJ1-1; size: NA; CDR3: CASGVPEAFF
V: TRBV6-1; J: TRBJ1-2; size: NA; CDR3: CASSQIPGDGYTF
V: TRBV15; J: TRBJ2-5; size: NA; CDR3: CATSRDGVKTQYF
V: TRBV5-8; J: TRBJ2-7; size: NA; CDR3: CASTMAGNYYEQYF
V: TRBV6-5; J: TRBJ2-3; size: NA; CDR3: CASNQGPYTDTQYF
V: TRBV7-9; J: TRBJ2-1; size: NA; CDR3: CASSRGDEQFF
V: TRBV27; J: TRBJ2-3; size: NA; CDR3: CASSLRPGPSTDTQYF
V: TRBV5-8; J: TRBJ1-2; size: NA; CDR3: CASSSPLQGGYGYTF
V: TRBV4-1; J: TRBJ2-7; size: NA; CDR3: CASSHSDREQYF
V: TRBV9; J: TRBJ1-2; size: NA; CDR3: CASSEAGQGDYGYTF
V: TRBV30; J: TRBJ2-3; size: NA; CDR3: CAWTEGQGTFDTQYF
V: TRBV14; J: TRBJ2-1; size: once; CDR3: CASSHHRGQKEDEQFF
V: TRBV6-1; J: TRBJ1-4; size: NA; CDR3: CASSEAGGRLTTNEKLFF
V: TRBV11-2; J: TRBJ2-7; size: NA; CDR3: CASSSYRGKNYEQYF
V: TRBV7-2; J: TRBJ1-5; size: NA; CDR3: CASSLDWVSNQPQHF
V: TRBV30; J: TRBJ1-1; size: NA; CDR3: CAWSVTGFDTEAFF
V: TRBV30; J: TRBJ1-1; size: NA; CDR3: CAWSIGENTEAFF
V: TRBV30; J: TRBJ1-4; size: once; CDR3: CAWRVPGYNEKLFF
V: TRBV5-4; J: TRBJ1-2; size: NA; CDR3: CASSLGGSYGYTF
V: TRBV27; J: TRBJ1-4; size: once; CDR3: CASSSRGEKLFF
V: TRBV5-1; J: TRBJ1-3; size: NA; CDR3: CASSVDGPNSGNTIYF
V: TRBV7-9; J: TRBJ2-2; size: NA; CDR3: CASSPPYRDRRTGELFF
V: TRBV7-9; J: TRBJ1-4; size: NA; CDR3: CASSPPVLSGGDEKLFF
V: TRBV27; J: TRBJ2-7; size: NA; CDR3: CASSLSSAYEQYF
V: TRBV5-6; J: TRBJ1-2; size: NA; CDR3: CASSLPRGLYGYTF
V: TRBV5-1; J: TRBJ2-7; size: NA; CDR3: CASSLDPPGQGYEQYF
V: TRBV11-2; J: TRBJ1-2; size: once; CDR3: CASSFQGAVGRGYTF
V: TRBV19; J: TRBJ1-1; size: once; CDR3: CASSIASGLNTEAFF
V: TRBV30; J: TRBJ2-3; size: NA; CDR3: CAWWLGRDTDTQYF
V: TRBV18; J: TRBJ2-7; size: NA; CDR3: CASSPPGGTYEQYF
V: TRBV6-4; J: TRBJ2-2; size: NA; CDR3: CASSDSGDTGELFF
V: TRBV30; J: TRBJ1-6; size: NA; CDR3: CAWSEAGDSPLHF
V: TRBV30; J: TRBJ2-1; size: NA; CDR3: CAWSAPNEQFF
V: TRBV7-8; J: TRBJ1-6; size: NA; CDR3: CASSLDGSYNSPLHF
V: TRBV5-4; J: TRBJ2-7; size: NA; CDR3: CASRTGGRSEQYF